The 24 T cell receptor beta chains listed next were all sequenced from one sample in a study of shared clonotypes between healthy human individuals. Clones were sequenced by immunoSEQ multiplex PCR, and TCRdb holds only the in-frame ones, with some missing. Counted here are about 980,000 clones, approximately 80% occurring once; the ten biggest clones make up 1.5%. Sequencing was carried out using memory CD4+ T cells sorted from blood. Subset here: CD45RA-negative fraction. All receptors come from a young man in good health.

The chain uses TRBV19 and TRBJ2-2, with D unclear. Germline V gene sequence: CDR1 LNHDA, CDR2 SQIVND (reference sequence). Trimming left V 3 bases short and J 1 base short, with 9 bases between. This CDR3 has 15 residues. The chain's CDR3 is CASSMRRMNTGELFF. DNA for the CDR3: TGTGCCAGTAGTATGAGACGGATGAACACCGGGGAGCTGTTTTTT.

This chain uses TRBV28 with TRBJ2-3, with D perhaps assigned TRBD1 or TRBD2 (6 bases each). CDR1 and CDR2 (germline): MDHEN, SYDVKM. The CDR3 has 16 residues. Trimming left V 7 bases short and J 4 bases short, with 21 bases between. CDR3: CASNAHGGAPSDTQYF. CDR3 nucleotide sequence: TGTGCCAGCAACGCTCACGGGGGCGCTCCCTCAGATACGCAGTATTTT.

Concerning this clone: One end of the junction is discordant with germline, which a read error may explain. The rearrangement links TRBV5-5 to TRBJ2-7; TRBD1 aligns across 9 bases. In germline, CDR1 is SGHKS, CDR2 YYEKEE (reference sequence). The CDR3 totals 15 residues. CDR3 loop: CASRLGQGNIYEQYF. In nucleotides, the CDR3 is TGTGCCAGCAGGTTGGGACAGGGTAATATCTACGAGCAGTACTTC.

V gene TRBV2 combines with J gene TRBJ1-5, with a possible D match to TRBD1 (6 bases). This CDR3 comprises 14 residues. V gave up 11 bases and J gave up 0 bases, with 14 bases separating them. Germline CDR1 and CDR2: SNHLY and FYNNEI. DNA of the CDR3: TGTGCCTCACAGGGTCTAGGTAGCAATCAGCCCCAGCATTTT. It encodes CASQGLGSNQPQHF.

Here the CDR3 reads CASSVGQGAQRQETQYF. The CDR3, as DNA: TGTGCCAGCAGCGTGGGACAGGGGGCGCAGAGGCAAGAGACCCAGTACTTC. The chain has TRBV2 and TRBJ2-5, with TRBD1 matching over 12 bases. The CDR3 is made up of 17 amino acids. CDR1 is SNHLY, CDR2 FYNNEI, per germline. J gave up 2 bases and V 6 bases, and 10 bases lay outside the gene matches. The whole variable domain, filled in from reference TRBV2 and TRBJ2-5, reads EPEVTQTPSHQVTQMGQEVILRCVPISNHLYFYWYRQILGQKVEFLVSFYNNEISEKSEIFDDQFSVERPDGSNFTLKIRSTKLEDSAMYFCASSVGQGAQRQETQYFGPGTRLLVL.

The V call is TRBV9, the J call TRBJ1-2; D may be TRBD1 (5 bases). The V and J ends lost 0 bases and 4 bases respectively, with 7 bases between them. CDR1 is SGDLS and CDR2 is YYNGEE in the germline V gene. The CDR3 has 13 amino acids. CDR3: CASSVGRVYGYTF. CDR3 sequence (DNA): TGTGCCAGCAGCGTAGGCAGGGTCTATGGCTACACCTTC.

The chain is built from TRBV2 and TRBJ2-7, with D possibly being TRBD2 (6 bases). Trimming removed 7 bases from V and 3 bases from J, with 16 bases in between. Germline-derived CDR1 and CDR2 are SNHLY and FYNNEI. There are 14 residues in the CDR3. The CDR3 DNA sequence: TGTGCCAGCACCCCGGGGGTCAGCCGCTACGAGCAGTACTTC. This encodes CASTPGVSRYEQYF.

This clone was seen a few times. The V gene is TRBV6-5, the J gene TRBJ2-2; D not resolved. CDR1 is MNHEY, CDR2 SVGAGI, per germline. V lost 6 bases to trimming and J lost 4 bases, with 9 bases between them. The CDR3 has 13 amino acids. CDR3 region: CASRYRSTGELFF. The CDR3 nucleotides read TGTGCCAGCAGATACCGAAGCACCGGGGAGCTGTTTTTT.

The V call is TRBV13, the J call TRBJ2-1; 9 bases are shared with TRBD1. J gave up 3 bases and V 5 bases, and 2 bases lay outside the gene matches. The germline CDR1 and CDR2 sequences are PRHDT and FYEKMQ (reference sequence). There are 14 residues in the CDR3. Here the CDR3 reads CASSVGQGYNEQFF. The CDR3 bases are TGTGCCAGCAGCGTGGGACAGGGCTACAATGAGCAGTTCTTC.

DNA of the CDR3: TGTGCCAGCAGCCGCGGTTGGGTTTACGAGCAGTACTTC. Protein: CASSRGWVYEQYF. The V and J genes are TRBV11-2 and TRBJ2-7; D ambiguous. CDR1 SGHAT and CDR2 FQNNGV come from the germline V gene. The V and J ends lost 5 bases and 4 bases respectively, with 12 bases between them. CDR3 length: 13 residues.

This chain uses TRBV7-2 with TRBJ2-7; 15 bases agree with TRBD2. The ends lost 1 base at V and 4 bases at J; junction bases unmatched: 11. Germline CDR1 reads SGHTA; CDR2 reads FQGNSA. This CDR3 region has 19 residues. This CDR3 reads CASSLGQGTSGRSTYEQYF. The DNA for the CDR3 is TGTGCCAGCAGCTTAGGGCAGGGGACTAGCGGGAGGTCTACGTACGAGCAGTACTTC.

For this clone: Other DNA sequences from this sample encode an identical CDR3 as well. V is TRBV15 and J is TRBJ2-3; no clear D. The ends were cut back, 0 bases at V and 4 bases at J, with 5 bases in the middle. Germline CDR1 reads LNHNV; CDR2 reads YYDKDF (reference sequence). The CDR3 extends over 13 amino acids. DNA for the CDR3: TGTGCCACCAGCAGAGATAGGGCAGATACGCAGTATTTT. Translated, it gives CATSRDRADTQYF.

This clone was detected once. The rearrangement uses TRBV6-1 and TRBJ1-2, with 11 positions matching TRBD1. Germline CDR1 and CDR2: MNHNS and SASEGT. This CDR3 spans 13 amino acids. Trimming removed 6 bases from V and 8 bases from J; junction bases left unmatched: 5. CDR3 sequence: CASSGQGASGYTF. The CDR3 nucleotides are TGTGCCAGCAGCGGACAGGGGGCTTCGGGCTACACCTTC.

At least ten counts were recorded for this clone. The chain combines TRBV6-1 with TRBJ2-5; D possibly corresponds to TRBD2 (5 bases). This CDR3 contains 14 residues. V gave up 2 bases and J gave up 7 bases, with 14 bases separating them. Germline V CDR1 and CDR2: MNHNS, SASEGT. The DNA for the CDR3 is TGTGCCAGCAGTGAACTGGGCGGGTCCGGGACCCAGTACTTC. It yields the protein CASSELGGSGTQYF.

The chain joins TRBV7-2 to TRBJ2-3; D possibly corresponds to TRBD1 (6 bases). The V gene's germline CDR1 is SGHTA and CDR2 FQGNSA. V lost 5 bases and J 6 bases, leaving 18 bases between the germline ends. The CDR3 spans 15 residues. CDR3 bases: TGTGCCAGCAGCGTGGCCGGGACAATTCCTGATACGCAGTATTTT. Translation: CASSVAGTIPDTQYF.

The chain joins TRBV4-2 to TRBJ2-4; 7 nucleotides agree with TRBD1. The CDR3 consists of 14 residues. The germline V gene has CDR1 LGHNA and CDR2 YNFKEQ. V was pared by 4 bases and J by 5 bases, with 5 bases of the junction left unmatched. This CDR3 is CASSPGTDENIQYF. As DNA, the CDR3 is TGTGCCAGCAGCCCCGGGACAGACGAAAACATTCAGTACTTC.

The chain joins TRBV14 to TRBJ1-1, with D maybe TRBD1 (5 bases). The CDR3 contains 14 residues. The V end was cut by 1 base, the J end by 6 bases, with 12 bases between. The germline gives CDR1 SGHDN, CDR2 FVKESK. The CDR3 protein is CASSQVGGVAEAFF. The CDR3 DNA sequence: TGTGCCAGCAGCCAAGTGGGGGGAGTGGCTGAAGCTTTCTTT.

The chain carries TRBV15 and TRBJ1-5; 7 bases agree with TRBD1. Germline V lookup: CDR1 LNHNV, CDR2 YYDKDF (reference sequence). V was clipped by 1 base and J by 7 bases; unmatched bases: 7. The length of the CDR3 is 15 residues. Written as DNA, the CDR3 is TGTGCCACCAGCAGAGGGGCAGGGGGGTCACAGCCCCAGCATTTT. Amino acid sequence: CATSRGAGGSQPQHF.

This clone was recorded once. V is TRBV19 and J is TRBJ2-2; the D gene could be TRBD1 or TRBD2 (6 bases each). CDR1 and CDR2 from the germline V gene are LNHDA and SQIVND (reference sequence). Trimming removed 3 bases from V and 3 bases from J, with 35 bases in between. The CDR3 spans 23 residues. Here the CDR3 reads CASSISRGFIKGSGTGDTGELFF. In DNA form, the CDR3 reads TGTGCCAGTAGTATTTCCAGGGGTTTCATCAAAGGATCTGGGACGGGAGACACCGGGGAGCTGTTTTTT. The variable domain in full, completed from reference TRBV19 and TRBJ2-2, reads DGGITQSPKYLFRKEGQNVTLSCEQNLNHDAMYWYRQDPGQGLRLIYYSQIVNDFQKGDIAEGYSVSREKKESFPLTVTSAQKNPTAFYLCASSISRGFIKGSGTGDTGELFFGEGSRLTVL.

V usage is TRBV5-1 and J usage is TRBJ2-6, with D possibly matching TRBD1 (6 bases). From germline, CDR1 is SGHRS and CDR2 YFSETQ. The V and J ends lost 4 bases and 1 base respectively, with 12 bases between them. The CDR3 loop spans 16 amino acids. Here the CDR3 reads CASSDHTGSGANVLTF. DNA of the CDR3: TGCGCCAGCAGCGATCACACAGGGTCTGGGGCCAACGTCCTGACTTTC.

The genes are TRBV4-3 and TRBJ2-7; TRBD1 aligns across 9 bases. J was trimmed by 4 bases and V by 4 bases; bases with no gene match: 8. Looked up from germline, CDR1 is LGHNA and CDR2 is YSLEER. The CDR3 totals 15 residues. The CDR3 DNA sequence: TGCGCCAGCAGCCGATCGGGACAGGGACTTTACGAGCAGTACTTC. Translating gives CASSRSGQGLYEQYF.

This clone was observed a handful of times. A much larger clonotype is one base distant, so this may be a read error. CDR3 loop: CASSSGAGELFF. DNA for the CDR3: TGTGCCAGCAGTTCGGGGGCCGGGGAGCTGTTTTTT. The chain combines TRBV2 with TRBJ2-2, with a possible D match to TRBD2 (6 bases). The CDR3 is 12 amino acids. The germline gives CDR1 SNHLY, CDR2 FYNNEI. V lost 5 bases, J lost 6 bases, and 7 bases lay in between.

This clone was seen a handful of times. The chain uses TRBV28 and TRBJ1-2; the match to TRBD1 covers 7 bases. Unmatched junction bases numbered 16, after V lost 10 bases and J lost 8 bases. Germline CDR1 reads MDHEN; CDR2 reads SYDVKM. The CDR3 spans 14 residues. CDR3 nucleotide sequence: TGTGCCACAAAACGGGGGACAGATACGATCGGCTACACCTTC. Translated: CATKRGTDTIGYTF.

V is TRBV18 and J is TRBJ1-2; tentative D call: TRBD1 (6 bases). V lost 4 bases and J 8 bases, leaving 14 bases between the germline ends. The V gene's germline CDR1 is KGHSH and CDR2 LQKENI. This CDR3 region has 13 residues. CDR3 residues: CASSQKGDIGYTF. The CDR3 nucleotides read TGTGCCAGCTCACAAAAGGGGGACATCGGCTACACCTTC. Complete variable domain (other parts from reference TRBV18 and TRBJ1-2): NAGVMQNPRHLVRRRGQEARLRCSPMKGHSHVYWYRQLPEEGLKFMVYLQKENIIDESGMPKERFSAEFPKEGPSILRIQQVVRGDSAAYFCASSQKGDIGYTFGSGTRLTVV.